The 12 T cell receptor beta chains listed next were all sequenced from one sample in a study of cytomegalovirus exposure and HLA in healthy donors. PCR was performed using 60 Vbeta and 13 Jbeta primers. The repertoire was sequenced with immunoSEQ multiplex PCR; TCRdb's copy has only in-frame clones and lacks some. The sample has approximately 200,000 clones; more than 60% are singletons. The material sequenced was PBMCs. Receptors originate from a girl aged 2 to 10 in good health and CMV-seronegative.

This clone was picked up a small number of times. The V call is TRBV2, the J call TRBJ1-5; the D gene is possibly TRBD1 (6 bases). The CDR3 has 14 residues. V gave up 4 bases and J gave up 7 bases, with 14 bases separating them. The V gene's germline CDR1 is SNHLY and CDR2 FYNNEI. CDR3 nucleotide sequence: TGTGCCAGCAGTGGCAGGGGAAGAGGACAGCCCCAGCATTTT. It specifies CASSGRGRGQPQHF.

In this sample, this clone turned up once. The chain combines TRBV10-3 with TRBJ2-6, with D uncertain. CDR3 length: 15 residues. The V gene's germline CDR1 is ENHRY and CDR2 SYGVKD. V lost 6 bases to trimming and J lost 0 bases, with 9 bases between them. The CDR3 nucleotides are TGTGCCATCAGGATCGAGTCCTCTGGGGCCAACGTCCTGACTTTC. Encoded protein: CAIRIESSGANVLTF.

This rearrangement joins TRBV4-1 to TRBJ1-1; 7 bases fit TRBD1. CDR1 is MGHRA, CDR2 YSYEKL, per germline. The junction had 7 bases not matched to a gene; V was cut back by 3 bases and J by 3 bases. The CDR3 is 15 amino acids. The CDR3 DNA reads TGCGCCAGCAGCCACCCAGGGACAGTCTACACTGAAGCTTTCTTT. Protein: CASSHPGTVYTEAFF.

The DNA for the CDR3 is TGTGCCAGCAGTACGGACTACACAGATACGCAGTATTTT. The encoded protein is CASSTDYTDTQYF. J is TRBJ2-3 and V is TRBV2; tentatively, D is TRBD2 (6 bases). The CDR3 is 13 residues long. The V end lost 5 bases, the J end lost 2 bases, and 8 bases lay between the germline ends. CDR1 and CDR2 (germline): SNHLY, FYNNEI.

This sequence joins TRBV4-1 and TRBJ1-1; 10 bases are shared with TRBD1. Looked up from germline, CDR1 is MGHRA and CDR2 is YSYEKL. The CDR3 consists of 14 residues. Trimming cost V 4 bases and J 7 bases; bases outside gene matches: 6. CDR3 residues: CASSLLDRGVEAFF. The CDR3 nucleotides read TGCGCCAGCAGCCTACTGGACAGGGGGGTTGAAGCTTTCTTT.

The chain joins TRBV7-9 to TRBJ1-2; 9 bases map to TRBD1. V shed 5 bases and J 7 bases; nucleotides not matched to a gene: 14. The CDR3 runs 16 residues. The germline gives CDR1 SEHNR, CDR2 FQNEAQ (reference sequence). CDR3 region: CASSIDRDRAPSGYTF. CDR3 nucleotides: TGTGCCAGCAGCATCGATAGGGACAGGGCCCCAAGTGGCTACACCTTC. Full variable domain (rest looked up from reference TRBV7-9 and TRBJ1-2): DTGVSQNPRHKITKRGQNVTFRCDPISEHNRLYWYRQTLGQGPEFLTYFQNEAQLEKSRLLSDRFSAERPKGSFSTLEIQRTEQGDSAMYLCASSIDRDRAPSGYTFGSGTRLTVV.

The genes are TRBV21-1 and TRBJ1-1; the DNA was not compared with TRBD1, the D call given in the table. TRBV21-1 is a recognized pseudogene. CDR3 size: 17 residues. The CDR3 DNA sequence: TGTGCCAGCAGCAAAGCGTGTGACAGGGCTTACTACACTGAAGCTTTCTTT. Amino acid sequence: CASSKACDRAYYTEAFF.

The J gene is TRBJ1-5, the V gene TRBV2; D remains ambiguous. V lost 8 bases to trimming and J lost 0 bases, with 8 bases between them. CDR3 length equals 13 residues. Germline lookup yields CDR1 SNHLY and CDR2 FYNNEI. CDR3 region: CASGLYSNQPQHF. CDR3 DNA sequence: TGTGCCAGCGGCCTTTATAGCAATCAGCCCCAGCATTTT. Full variable domain (missing parts from reference TRBV2 and TRBJ1-5): EPEVTQTPSHQVTQMGQEVILRCVPISNHLYFYWYRQILGQKVEFLVSFYNNEISEKSEIFDDQFSVERPDGSNFTLKIRSTKLEDSAMYFCASGLYSNQPQHFGDGTRLSIL.

The J gene is TRBJ2-2, the V gene TRBV7-3; TRBD2 matches at 11 bases. The CDR3 totals 16 residues. Germline lookup yields CDR1 SGHTA and CDR2 FQGTGA. V dropped 0 bases and J dropped 4; count of bases not matched to a gene: 1. CDR3 sequence reads: CASSLTSGGATGELFF. Written as DNA, the CDR3 is TGTGCCAGCAGCTTAACTAGCGGGGGGGCCACCGGGGAGCTGTTTTTT.

The chain is built from TRBV6-5 and TRBJ2-7, with D perhaps matching TRBD2 (6 bases). This CDR3 has 12 residues. Per the germline V gene, CDR1 is MNHEY and CDR2 is SVGAGI. Trimming removed 2 bases at V and 6 bases at J, with 8 bases between. CDR3 region: CASSYAGSEQYF. The CDR3 region has the DNA TGTGCCAGCAGTTACGCGGGGAGCGAGCAGTACTTC.

The chain is built from TRBV4-1 and TRBJ2-7; TRBD2 agrees at 9 bases. The CDR3 length is 16 residues. After removal of 4 bases from V and 4 bases from J, the junction contained 11 bases not matched to a gene. CDR1 and CDR2 from the germline V gene are MGHRA and YSYEKL. The CDR3 bases are TGCGCCAGCAGCCTAAGAGGATCTAGCGGGGTGTACGAGCAGTACTTC. Its protein product is CASSLRGSSGVYEQYF.

The CDR3, as DNA: TGTGCCAGCAGCCAGGACCGGGACAGGGGAGATGGCTACACCTTC. Translation gives CASSQDRDRGDGYTF. The V gene is TRBV4-2, the J gene TRBJ1-2, with 10 bases fitting TRBD1. The V gene end was trimmed by 3 bases and the J gene end by 6 bases; junction bases not matched to a gene: 7. The germline gives CDR1 LGHNA, CDR2 YNFKEQ. The CDR3 has 15 amino acids.